The present T cell receptor (beta chain) was sequenced within a study of blood T cell repertoires in COVID-19. On the study more broadly: COVID-19 samples, acute and convalescent, were from the United States, Italy and Spain.

Trimming shortened V by 3 bases and J by 4 bases, and 19 bases separated the two germline ends. The CDR3 covers 16 residues. Looked up from germline, CDR1 is SGHTA and CDR2 is FQGNSA. Authors' data handling: Estimation of nucleated cell counts was performed using reference gene primer amplification. Some clones are missing from TCRdb's copy, which holds only in-frame ones; the method was immunoSEQ multiplex PCR. The V and J calls and the clone size are those of that table, but D and trimming were determined from the DNA. Here the sample spans a few hundred thousand clones, 87% being singletons. Allocation to cohorts depended on clinical history reported by the participants. Symptom resolution, clearance, or two negative PCRs marked donors in Cohort 3 as recovered.

The sequence was obtained from a woman in her 30s who had recovered from COVID-19. What was sequenced was PBMCs or T cells enriched from blood (not recorded which). J is TRBJ2-7 and V is TRBV7-2, with D possibly being TRBD1 (6 bases). The CDR3 DNA reads TGTGCCAGCAGCTTCGGGTCAGGGGCCAATGGGTACGAGCAGTACTTC. Translating it yields CASSFGSGANGYEQYF.